The entry below describes one T cell receptor (beta chain). This record belongs to a study of technical replicates of blood from a few donors. Unmatched junction bases numbered 0, after V lost 3 bases and J lost 6 bases. Germline V gene lookup returns CDR1 SGHTA and CDR2 FQGTGA. The CDR3 extends over 13 amino acids. Method: immunoSEQ multiplex PCR; TCRdb's copy keeps in-frame clones and lacks some. The sample has fewer than 100,000 clones, roughly 95% seen once. Sequenced material: T cells isolated from PBMCs. V usage is TRBV7-3 and J usage is TRBJ1-2; 11 bases map to TRBD1. The source of this sequence is a human donor in good health. CDR3 DNA: TGTGCCAGCAGCTTGGGACAGGGGGATGGCTACACCTTC. Its translation: CASSLGQGDGYTF. Combining the CDR3 with reference TRBV7-3 and TRBJ1-2 gives the whole variable domain GAGVSQTPSNKVTEKGKYVELRCDPISGHTALYWYRQSLGQGPEFLIYFQGTGAADDSGLPNDRFFAVRPEGSVSTLKIQRTERGDSAVYLCASSLGQGDGYTFGSGTRLTVV.